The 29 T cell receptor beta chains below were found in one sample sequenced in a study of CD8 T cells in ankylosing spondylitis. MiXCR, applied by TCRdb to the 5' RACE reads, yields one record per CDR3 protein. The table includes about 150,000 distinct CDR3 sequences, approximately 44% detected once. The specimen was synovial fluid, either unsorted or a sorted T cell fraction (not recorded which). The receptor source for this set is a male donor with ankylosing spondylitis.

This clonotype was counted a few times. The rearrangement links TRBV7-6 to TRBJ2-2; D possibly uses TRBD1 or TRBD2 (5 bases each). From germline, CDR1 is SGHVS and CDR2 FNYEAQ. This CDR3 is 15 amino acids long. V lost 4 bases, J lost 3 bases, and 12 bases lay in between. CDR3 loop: CASSYGTDYTGELFF. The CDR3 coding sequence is TGTGCCAGCAGCTACGGGACGGACTACACCGGGGAGCTGTTTTTT.

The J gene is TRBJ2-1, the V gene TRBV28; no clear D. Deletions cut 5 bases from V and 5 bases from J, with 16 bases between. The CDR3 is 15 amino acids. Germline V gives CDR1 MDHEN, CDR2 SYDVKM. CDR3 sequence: CASSPWKNSNNEQFF. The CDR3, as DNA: TGTGCCAGCAGTCCCTGGAAGAACAGCAACAATGAGCAGTTCTTC.

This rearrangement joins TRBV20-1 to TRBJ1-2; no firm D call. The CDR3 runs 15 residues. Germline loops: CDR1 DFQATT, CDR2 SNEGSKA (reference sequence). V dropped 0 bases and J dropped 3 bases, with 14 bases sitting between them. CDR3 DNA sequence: TGCAGTGCTAGAGAAACAGACACTGCATACTATGGCTACACCTTC. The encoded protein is CSARETDTAYYGYTF.

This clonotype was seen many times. The CDR3 nucleotides read TGCAGCGCTGACACAGAGAACACTGAAGCTTTCTTT. The encoded protein is CSADTENTEAFF. The V and J genes are TRBV29-1 and TRBJ1-1; D call uncertain. V lost 7 bases and J 1 base, leaving 10 bases between the germline ends. The CDR3 totals 12 residues. Looked up from germline, CDR1 is SQVTM and CDR2 is ANQGSEA.

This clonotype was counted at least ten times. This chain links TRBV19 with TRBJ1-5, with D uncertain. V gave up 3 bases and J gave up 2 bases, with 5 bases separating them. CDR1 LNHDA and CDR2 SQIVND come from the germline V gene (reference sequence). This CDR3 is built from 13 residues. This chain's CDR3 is CASSIIGNQPQHF. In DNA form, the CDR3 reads TGTGCCAGTAGTATTATCGGCAATCAGCCCCAGCATTTT.

The CDR3 DNA is TGTGCCAGCAGCTTGGGGACCATCAAGACCTACGAGCAGTACTTC. This codes for CASSLGTIKTYEQYF. This chain joins TRBV5-6 and TRBJ2-7; D remains ambiguous. Germline CDR1 SGHDT, CDR2 YYEEEE. V gave up 0 bases and J gave up 2 bases, with 12 bases separating them. The CDR3 runs to 15 residues.

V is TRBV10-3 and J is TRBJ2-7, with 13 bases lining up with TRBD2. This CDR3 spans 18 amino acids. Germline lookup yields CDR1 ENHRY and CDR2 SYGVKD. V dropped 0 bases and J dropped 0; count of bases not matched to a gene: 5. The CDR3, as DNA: TGTGCCATCAGTGAGTCAGGGACTAGCGGGGCTCACTCCTACGAGCAGTACTTC. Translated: CAISESGTSGAHSYEQYF.

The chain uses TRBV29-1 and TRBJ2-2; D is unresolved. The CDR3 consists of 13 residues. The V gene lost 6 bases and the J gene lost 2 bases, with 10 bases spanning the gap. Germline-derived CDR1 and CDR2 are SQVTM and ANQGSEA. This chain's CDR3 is CSVNLGNTGELFF. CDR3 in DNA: TGCAGCGTAAACTTAGGAAACACCGGGGAGCTGTTTTTT.

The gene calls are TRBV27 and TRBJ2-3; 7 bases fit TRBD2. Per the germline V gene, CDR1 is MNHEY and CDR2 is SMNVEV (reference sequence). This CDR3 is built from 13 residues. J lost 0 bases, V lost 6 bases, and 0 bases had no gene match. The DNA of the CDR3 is TGTGCCAGCAGAGCGGGAAGCACAGATACGCAGTATTTT. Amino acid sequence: CASRAGSTDTQYF.

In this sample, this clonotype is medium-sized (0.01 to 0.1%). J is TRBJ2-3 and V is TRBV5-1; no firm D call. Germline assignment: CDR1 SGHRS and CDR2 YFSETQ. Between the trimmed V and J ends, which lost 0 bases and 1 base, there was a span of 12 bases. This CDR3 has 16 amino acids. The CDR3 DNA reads TGCGCCAGCAGCTTGGAAGTGTATGCCGGCACAGATACGCAGTATTTT. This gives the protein CASSLEVYAGTDTQYF.

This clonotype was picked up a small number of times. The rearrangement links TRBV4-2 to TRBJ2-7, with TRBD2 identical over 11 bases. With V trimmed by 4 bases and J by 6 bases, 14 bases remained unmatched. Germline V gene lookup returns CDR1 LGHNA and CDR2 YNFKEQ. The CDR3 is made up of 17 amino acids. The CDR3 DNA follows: TGTGCCAGCAGCCTACATAGGACTAGCGGGTGGACTCGCGAGCAGTACTTC. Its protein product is CASSLHRTSGWTREQYF.

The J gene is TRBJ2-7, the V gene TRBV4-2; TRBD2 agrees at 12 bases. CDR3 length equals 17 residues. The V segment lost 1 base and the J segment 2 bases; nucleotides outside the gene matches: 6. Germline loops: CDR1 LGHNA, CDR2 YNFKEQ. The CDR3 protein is CASSQAQTSGGTYEQYF. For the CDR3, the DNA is TGTGCCAGCAGCCAAGCGCAGACTAGCGGGGGTACCTACGAGCAGTACTTC.

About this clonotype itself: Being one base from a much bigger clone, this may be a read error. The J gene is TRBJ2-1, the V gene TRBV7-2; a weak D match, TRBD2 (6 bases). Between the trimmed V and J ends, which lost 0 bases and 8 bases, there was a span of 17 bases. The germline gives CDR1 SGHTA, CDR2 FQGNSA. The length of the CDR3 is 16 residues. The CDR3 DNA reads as TGTGCCAGCAGCTTAGCCCTAGCGAGGGAAGGCGATGAGCAGTTCTTC. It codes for CASSLALAREGDEQFF.

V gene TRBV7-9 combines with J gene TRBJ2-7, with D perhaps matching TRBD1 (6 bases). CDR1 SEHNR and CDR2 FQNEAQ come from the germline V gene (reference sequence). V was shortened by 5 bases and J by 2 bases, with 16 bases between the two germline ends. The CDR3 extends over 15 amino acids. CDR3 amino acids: CASSQPDRTPYEQYF. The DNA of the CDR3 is TGTGCCAGCAGCCAGCCCGACAGGACTCCCTACGAGCAGTACTTC.

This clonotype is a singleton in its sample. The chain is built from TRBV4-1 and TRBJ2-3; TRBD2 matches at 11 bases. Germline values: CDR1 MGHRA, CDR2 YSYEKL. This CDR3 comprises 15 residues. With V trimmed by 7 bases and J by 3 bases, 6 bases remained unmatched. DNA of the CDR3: TGCGCCAGCACCGCGACTAGCGGGGATACAGATACGCAGTATTTT. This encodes CASTATSGDTDTQYF.

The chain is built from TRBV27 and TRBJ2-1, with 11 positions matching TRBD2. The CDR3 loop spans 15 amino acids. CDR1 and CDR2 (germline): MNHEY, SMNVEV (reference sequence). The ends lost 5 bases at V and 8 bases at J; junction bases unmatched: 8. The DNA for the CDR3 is TGTGCCAGCAGTGTACTAGCGGGAGAGCCCCATGAGCAGTTCTTC. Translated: CASSVLAGEPHEQFF.

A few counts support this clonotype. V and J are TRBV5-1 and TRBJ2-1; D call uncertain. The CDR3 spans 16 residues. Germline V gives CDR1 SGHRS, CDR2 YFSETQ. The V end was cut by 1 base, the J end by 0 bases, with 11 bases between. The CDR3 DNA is TGCGCCAGCAGCTTGTTGATCTCGCCCTCCTACAATGAGCAGTTCTTC. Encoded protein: CASSLLISPSYNEQFF. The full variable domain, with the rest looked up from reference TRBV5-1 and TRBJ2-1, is KAGVTQTPRYLIKTRGQQVTLSCSPISGHRSVSWYQQTPGQGLQFLFEYFSETQRNKGNFPGRFSGRQFSNSRSEMNVSTLELGDSALYLCASSLLISPSYNEQFFGPGTRLTVL.

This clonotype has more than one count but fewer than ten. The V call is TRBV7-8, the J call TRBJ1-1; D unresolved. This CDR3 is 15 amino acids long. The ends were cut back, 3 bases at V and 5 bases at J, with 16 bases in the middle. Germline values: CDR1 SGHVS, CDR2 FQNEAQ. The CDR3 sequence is CASSFLKSDGTEAFF. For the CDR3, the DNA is TGTGCCAGCAGCTTTTTAAAGTCTGATGGGACTGAAGCTTTCTTT.

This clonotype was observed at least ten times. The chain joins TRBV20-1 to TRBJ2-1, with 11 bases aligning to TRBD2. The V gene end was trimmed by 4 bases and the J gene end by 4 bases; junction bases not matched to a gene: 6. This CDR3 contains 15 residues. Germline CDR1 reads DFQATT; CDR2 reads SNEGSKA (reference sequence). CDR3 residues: CSATSGTSGYNEQFF. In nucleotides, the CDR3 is TGCAGTGCTACCTCCGGGACTAGCGGATACAATGAGCAGTTCTTC.

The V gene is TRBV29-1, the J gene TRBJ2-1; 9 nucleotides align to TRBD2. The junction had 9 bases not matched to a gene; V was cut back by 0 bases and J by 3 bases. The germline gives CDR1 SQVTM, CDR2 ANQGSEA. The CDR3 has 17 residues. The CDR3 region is CSVEECGRACIYNEQFF. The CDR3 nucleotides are TGCAGCGTTGAAGAGTGCGGGAGGGCCTGTATCTACAATGAGCAGTTCTTC.

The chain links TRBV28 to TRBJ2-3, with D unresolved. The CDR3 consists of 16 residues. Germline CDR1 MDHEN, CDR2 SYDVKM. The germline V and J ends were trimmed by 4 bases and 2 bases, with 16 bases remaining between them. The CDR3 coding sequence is TGTGCCAGCAGTTACGTCAGGAGAAGCTTCACAGATACGCAGTATTTT. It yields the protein CASSYVRRSFTDTQYF.

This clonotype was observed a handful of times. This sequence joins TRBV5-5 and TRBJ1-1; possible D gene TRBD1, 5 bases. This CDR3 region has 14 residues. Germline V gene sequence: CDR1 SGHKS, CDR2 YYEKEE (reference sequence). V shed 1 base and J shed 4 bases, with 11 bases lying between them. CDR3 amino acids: CASSLIGGSTEAFF. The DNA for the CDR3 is TGTGCCAGCAGCTTGATCGGGGGAAGCACTGAAGCTTTCTTT.

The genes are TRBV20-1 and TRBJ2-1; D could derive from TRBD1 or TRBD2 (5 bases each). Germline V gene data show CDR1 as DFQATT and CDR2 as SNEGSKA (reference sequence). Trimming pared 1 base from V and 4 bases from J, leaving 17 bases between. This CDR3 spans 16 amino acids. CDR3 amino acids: CSARALMGVGYNEQFF. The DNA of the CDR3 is TGCAGTGCTAGAGCTCTAATGGGGGTAGGGTACAATGAGCAGTTCTTC.

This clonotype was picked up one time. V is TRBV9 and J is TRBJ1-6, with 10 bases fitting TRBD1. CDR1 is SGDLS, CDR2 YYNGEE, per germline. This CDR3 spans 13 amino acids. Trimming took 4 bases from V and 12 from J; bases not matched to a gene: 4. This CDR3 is CASSLGQGRPLHF. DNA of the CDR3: TGTGCCAGCAGCTTGGGACAGGGGCGACCCCTCCACTTT.

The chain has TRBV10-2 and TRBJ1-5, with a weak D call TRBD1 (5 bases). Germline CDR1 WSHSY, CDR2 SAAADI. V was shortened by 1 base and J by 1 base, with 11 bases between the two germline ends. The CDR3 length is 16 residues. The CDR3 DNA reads TGCGCCAGCAGTGAGTGGGGGGGTACGAGCAATCAGCCCCAGCATTTT. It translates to CASSEWGGTSNQPQHF.

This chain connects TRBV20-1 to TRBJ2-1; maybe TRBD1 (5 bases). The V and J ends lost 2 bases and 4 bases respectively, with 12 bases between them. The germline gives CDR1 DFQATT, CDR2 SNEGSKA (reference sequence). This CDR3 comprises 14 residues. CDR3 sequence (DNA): TGCAGTGCTAGACCCAGGGAACGTTACAATGAGCAGTTCTTC. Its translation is CSARPRERYNEQFF.

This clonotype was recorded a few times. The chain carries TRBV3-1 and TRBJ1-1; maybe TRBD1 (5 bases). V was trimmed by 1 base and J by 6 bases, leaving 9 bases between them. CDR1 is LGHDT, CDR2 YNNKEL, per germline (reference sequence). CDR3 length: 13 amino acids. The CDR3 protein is CASSQVFRAEAFF. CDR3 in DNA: TGTGCCAGCAGCCAAGTGTTCAGGGCTGAAGCTTTCTTT.

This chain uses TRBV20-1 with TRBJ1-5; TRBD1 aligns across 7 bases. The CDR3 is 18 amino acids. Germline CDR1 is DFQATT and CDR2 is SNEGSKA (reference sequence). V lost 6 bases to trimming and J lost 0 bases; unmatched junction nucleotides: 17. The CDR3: CSASTSEGATHSNQPQHF. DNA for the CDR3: TGCAGTGCGTCGACGTCGGAGGGGGCGACTCATAGCAATCAGCCCCAGCATTTT.

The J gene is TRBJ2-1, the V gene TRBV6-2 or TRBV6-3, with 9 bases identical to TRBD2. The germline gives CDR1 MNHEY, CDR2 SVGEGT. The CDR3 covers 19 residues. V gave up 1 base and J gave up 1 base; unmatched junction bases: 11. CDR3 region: CASSYFPTSGPPSYNEQFF. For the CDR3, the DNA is TGTGCCAGCAGTTACTTCCCAACTAGCGGGCCCCCGTCCTACAATGAGCAGTTCTTC.